This is a list of T cell receptor beta chains from one sample in a study of blood T cell repertoires in COVID-19. The table came from immunoSEQ multiplex PCR; TCRdb's copy has only in-frame clones and leaves some out. Of around 250,000 clones in the sample, roughly nine tenths are singletons; the top ten hold around 1.3%. Specimen: PBMCs or T cells enriched from blood (not recorded which). The source is a human donor in a cohort exposed to, infected with or recovered from COVID-19 (not recorded which). The donor label of this sample is uncertain. The CDR3 runs from the conserved cysteine through the conserved F or W. A D gene is named only where the DNA matches it firmly. The listing skips clone size in some rows; elsewhere it reads once, few, many or a size class.

d_call: NA; j_call: TRBJ2-7; clone_size: NA; v_call: TRBV2; cdr3_aa: CASTLRGKLNEQYF; cdr3_nt: TGTGCCAGCACCTTAAGGGGTAAACTGAACGAGCAGTACTTC
d_call: NA; j_call: TRBJ1-6; clone_size: NA; v_call: TRBV13; cdr3_aa: CASSLRRQAMGDSPLHF; cdr3_nt: TGTGCCAGTTCCCTTAGAAGACAGGCCATGGGGGATTCACCCCTCCACTTT
d_call: NA; j_call: TRBJ2-5; clone_size: NA; v_call: TRBV11-2; cdr3_aa: CASSLEVGGLGGTQYF; cdr3_nt: TGTGCCAGCAGCTTAGAAGTTGGGGGACTTGGGGGGACCCAGTACTTC
d_call: TRBD1; j_call: TRBJ1-1; clone_size: once; v_call: TRBV5-1; cdr3_aa: CASSLYRGPNTEAFF; cdr3_nt: TGCGCCAGCAGCTTATACAGGGGCCCAAACACTGAAGCTTTCTTT
d_call: NA; j_call: TRBJ1-2; clone_size: NA; v_call: TRBV19; cdr3_aa: CASSSRQDSNYGYTF; cdr3_nt: TGTGCCAGTAGTAGCCGACAAGACAGTAACTATGGCTACACCTTC
d_call: NA; j_call: TRBJ2-7; clone_size: NA; v_call: TRBV6-6; cdr3_aa: CASSYMWAREQYF; cdr3_nt: TGTGCCAGCAGTTACATGTGGGCAAGAGAGCAGTACTTC
d_call: NA; j_call: TRBJ2-7; clone_size: once; v_call: TRBV12-5; cdr3_aa: CASGLVPLDLAYEQYF; cdr3_nt: TGTGCTAGTGGTTTGGTCCCCCTAGACCTAGCTTACGAGCAGTACTTC
d_call: TRBD1; j_call: TRBJ2-1; clone_size: NA; v_call: TRBV5-8; cdr3_aa: CASSSGQGAVAEQFF; cdr3_nt: TGTGCCAGCAGCTCCGGACAGGGGGCCGTGGCTGAGCAGTTCTTC
d_call: NA; j_call: TRBJ1-1; clone_size: NA; v_call: TRBV4-2; cdr3_aa: CASSQDPAKAFSEAFF; cdr3_nt: TGTGCCAGCAGCCAAGATCCAGCGAAGGCTTTCTCTGAAGCTTTCTTT
d_call: TRBD2; j_call: TRBJ2-1; clone_size: NA; v_call: TRBV27; cdr3_aa: CASSLLASGGANEQFF; cdr3_nt: TGTGCCAGCAGTTTATTGGCTAGCGGGGGGGCCAATGAGCAGTTCTTC
d_call: NA; j_call: TRBJ2-1; clone_size: NA; v_call: TRBV19; cdr3_aa: CASIAGNEQFF; cdr3_nt: TGTGCCAGTATTGCAGGGAATGAGCAGTTCTTC
d_call: TRBD1; j_call: TRBJ2-7; clone_size: NA; v_call: TRBV5-1; cdr3_aa: CASRRTGVYEQYF; cdr3_nt: TGCGCCAGCAGGCGGACAGGGGTCTACGAGCAGTACTTC
d_call: TRBD2; j_call: TRBJ2-7; clone_size: NA; v_call: TRBV7-8; cdr3_aa: CASSPRGGLAGGYEQYF; cdr3_nt: TGTGCCAGCAGCCCCAGGGGTGGGCTAGCGGGGGGCTATGAGCAGTACTTC
d_call: NA; j_call: TRBJ2-5; clone_size: NA; v_call: TRBV2; cdr3_aa: CASNLGVRETQYF; cdr3_nt: TGTGCCAGCAATTTAGGGGTGCGCGAGACCCAGTACTTC
d_call: TRBD1; j_call: TRBJ2-7; clone_size: NA; v_call: TRBV5-4; cdr3_aa: CASSFDRGYEQYF; cdr3_nt: TGTGCCAGCAGCTTCGACAGGGGCTACGAGCAGTACTTC
d_call: NA; j_call: TRBJ2-6; clone_size: once; v_call: TRBV7-2; cdr3_aa: CASSLDPRSGANVLTF; cdr3_nt: TGTGCCAGCAGCTTAGATCCGAGGTCTGGGGCCAACGTCCTGACTTTC
d_call: TRBD1; j_call: TRBJ1-1; clone_size: NA; v_call: TRBV3-1/TRBV3-2; cdr3_aa: CASSFRQGEAFF; cdr3_nt: TGTGCCAGCAGCTTCCGACAGGGTGAAGCTTTCTTT
d_call: NA; j_call: TRBJ1-2; clone_size: NA; v_call: TRBV29-1; cdr3_aa: CSVWRDGYTF; cdr3_nt: TGCAGCGTGTGGAGAGATGGCTACACCTTC
d_call: TRBD1; j_call: TRBJ1-4; clone_size: NA; v_call: TRBV2; cdr3_aa: CAGTGANEKLFF; cdr3_nt: TGTGCTGGGACAGGGGCTAATGAAAAACTGTTTTTT
d_call: NA; j_call: TRBJ2-1; clone_size: NA; v_call: TRBV12-3/TRBV12-4; cdr3_aa: CASSFSNEQFF; cdr3_nt: TGTGCCAGCAGTTTTTCAAATGAGCAGTTCTTC
d_call: TRBD2; j_call: TRBJ2-7; clone_size: NA; v_call: TRBV5-1; cdr3_aa: CASSTSGGAFEQYF; cdr3_nt: TGCGCCAGCAGCACTAGCGGGGGGGCCTTCGAGCAGTACTTC
d_call: TRBD1; j_call: TRBJ2-1; clone_size: NA; v_call: TRBV27; cdr3_aa: CASRYADRAGEQFF; cdr3_nt: TGTGCCAGCAGATACGCAGACAGGGCGGGTGAGCAGTTCTTC
d_call: NA; j_call: TRBJ1-2; clone_size: NA; v_call: TRBV4-2; cdr3_aa: CASSQSNLDSFYGYTF; cdr3_nt: TGTGCCAGCAGCCAATCCAACCTCGACAGCTTCTATGGCTACACCTTC
d_call: NA; j_call: TRBJ2-7; clone_size: once; v_call: TRBV30; cdr3_aa: CAWSVRGYEQYF; cdr3_nt: TGTGCCTGGAGTGTAAGGGGGTACGAGCAGTACTTC
d_call: TRBD1; j_call: TRBJ2-7; clone_size: NA; v_call: TRBV5-8; cdr3_aa: CASSLRGRVTYEQYF; cdr3_nt: TGTGCCAGCAGCTTGAGGGGGCGCGTCACCTACGAGCAGTACTTC
d_call: NA; j_call: TRBJ2-2; clone_size: NA; v_call: TRBV19; cdr3_aa: CASTLRSLGAGELFF; cdr3_nt: TGTGCCAGTACCTTGAGGTCTCTAGGGGCCGGGGAGCTGTTTTTT
d_call: NA; j_call: TRBJ2-2; clone_size: NA; v_call: TRBV24-1; cdr3_aa: CATSLGSHTGELFF; cdr3_nt: TGTGCCACCAGTCTCGGGTCCCACACCGGGGAGCTGTTTTTT
d_call: NA; j_call: TRBJ1-6; clone_size: NA; v_call: TRBV2; cdr3_aa: CASSENRVRYNSPLHF; cdr3_nt: TGTGCCAGCAGTGAAAACAGGGTCCGCTATAATTCACCCCTCCACTTT
d_call: NA; j_call: TRBJ1-2; clone_size: NA; v_call: TRBV19; cdr3_aa: CATALTGPPGYTF; cdr3_nt: TGTGCCACGGCCCTCACAGGGCCTCCGGGCTACACCTTC
d_call: TRBD1; j_call: TRBJ1-4; clone_size: once; v_call: TRBV27; cdr3_aa: CASSRDRPNEKLFF; cdr3_nt: TGTGCCAGCAGTCGGGACAGGCCTAATGAAAAACTGTTTTTT
d_call: NA; j_call: TRBJ1-2; clone_size: NA; v_call: TRBV9; cdr3_aa: CASSVGTPNGYTF; cdr3_nt: TGTGCCAGCAGCGTGGGGACTCCAAATGGCTACACCTTC